This T cell receptor beta chain comes out of a study of T cell responses to AZD1222 COVID-19 vaccine. This clone was recorded a few times. Measured with immunoSEQ multiplex PCR; TCRdb has only the in-frame clones, and not every one. The profile shows some 110,000 clones, approximately 90% of them singletons. The specimen was peripheral blood, collected 28 days after the second AZD1222 dose. The receptor's source is an adult who received the AZD1222 COVID-19 vaccine.

This CDR3 is CATKWGEGNSPLHF. CDR3 nucleotides: TGTGCCACCAAATGGGGGGAAGGTAATTCACCCCTCCACTTT. V is TRBV19 and J is TRBJ1-6; possible D gene TRBD1, 5 bases. The CDR3 has 14 amino acids. The ends were cut back, 10 bases at V and 6 bases at J, with 16 bases in the middle. Germline V CDR1 and CDR2: LNHDA, SQIVND (reference sequence). Based on the CDR3 plus reference TRBV19 and TRBJ1-6, the full variable domain is DGGITQSPKYLFRKEGQNVTLSCEQNLNHDAMYWYRQDPGQGLRLIYYSQIVNDFQKGDIAEGYSVSREKKESFPLTVTSAQKNPTAFYLCATKWGEGNSPLHFGNGTRLTVT.